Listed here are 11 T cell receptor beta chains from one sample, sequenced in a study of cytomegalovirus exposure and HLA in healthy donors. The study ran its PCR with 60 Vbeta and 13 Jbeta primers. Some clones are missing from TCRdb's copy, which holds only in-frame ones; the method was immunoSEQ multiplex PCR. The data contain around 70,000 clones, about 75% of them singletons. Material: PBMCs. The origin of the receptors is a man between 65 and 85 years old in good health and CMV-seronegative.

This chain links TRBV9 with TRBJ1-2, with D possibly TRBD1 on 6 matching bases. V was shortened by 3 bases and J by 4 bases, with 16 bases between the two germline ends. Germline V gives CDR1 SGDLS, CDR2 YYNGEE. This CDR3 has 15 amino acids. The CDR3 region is CASSGGGGAIYGYTF. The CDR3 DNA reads TGTGCCAGCAGCGGAGGCGGGGGCGCGATCTATGGCTACACCTTC.

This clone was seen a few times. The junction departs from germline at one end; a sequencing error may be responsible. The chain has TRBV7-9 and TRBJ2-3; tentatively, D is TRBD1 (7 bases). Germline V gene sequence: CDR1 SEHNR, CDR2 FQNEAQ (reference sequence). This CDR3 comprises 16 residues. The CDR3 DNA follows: TGTTCCAGCAGCTCGAGGGACAGACTAGGGACAGATACGCAGTATTTT. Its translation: CSSSSRDRLGTDTQYF.

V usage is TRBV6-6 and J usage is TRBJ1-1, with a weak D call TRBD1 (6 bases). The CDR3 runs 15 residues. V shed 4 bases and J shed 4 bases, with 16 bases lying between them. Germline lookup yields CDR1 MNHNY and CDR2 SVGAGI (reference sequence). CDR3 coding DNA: TGTGCCAGCAGTTCCCATCAGGAACAGGGCACTGAAGCTTTCTTT. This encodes CASSSHQEQGTEAFF.

The DNA for the CDR3 is TGTGCCAGCAGCGAAGGTCCAGGGGGCACTGAAGCTTTCTTT. Translated: CASSEGPGGTEAFF. This chain uses TRBV9 with TRBJ1-1, with 7 nucleotides matching TRBD1. The V segment lost 3 bases and the J segment 4 bases; nucleotides outside the gene matches: 6. CDR1 and CDR2 from the germline V gene are SGDLS and YYNGEE. The CDR3 has 14 amino acids.

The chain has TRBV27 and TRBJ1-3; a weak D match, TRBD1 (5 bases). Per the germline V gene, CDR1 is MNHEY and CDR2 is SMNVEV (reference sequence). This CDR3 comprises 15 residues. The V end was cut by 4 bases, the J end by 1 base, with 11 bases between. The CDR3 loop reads CASSSFQGSGNTIYF. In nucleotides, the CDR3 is TGTGCCAGCAGTTCCTTTCAGGGTTCTGGAAACACCATATATTTT.

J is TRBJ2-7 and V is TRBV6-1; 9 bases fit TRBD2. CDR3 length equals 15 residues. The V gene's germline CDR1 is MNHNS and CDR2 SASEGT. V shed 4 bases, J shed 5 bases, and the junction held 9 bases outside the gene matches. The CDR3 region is CASSGNSGGRNEQYF. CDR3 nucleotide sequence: TGTGCCAGCAGTGGTAACAGCGGGGGGAGAAACGAGCAGTACTTC.

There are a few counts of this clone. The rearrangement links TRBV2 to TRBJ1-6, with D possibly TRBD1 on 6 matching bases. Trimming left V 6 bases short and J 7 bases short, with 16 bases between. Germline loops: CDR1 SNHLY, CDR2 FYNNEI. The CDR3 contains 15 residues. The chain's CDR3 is CASRAPGQPNSPLHF. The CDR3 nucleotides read TGTGCCAGCAGAGCACCGGGACAACCGAATTCACCCCTCCACTTT.

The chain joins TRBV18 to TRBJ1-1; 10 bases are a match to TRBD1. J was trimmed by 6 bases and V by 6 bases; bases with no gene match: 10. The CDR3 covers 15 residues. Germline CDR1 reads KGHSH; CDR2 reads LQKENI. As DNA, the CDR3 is TGTGCCAGCTCCCGGGACAGGGGTCATAGGTCTGAAGCTTTCTTT. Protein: CASSRDRGHRSEAFF.

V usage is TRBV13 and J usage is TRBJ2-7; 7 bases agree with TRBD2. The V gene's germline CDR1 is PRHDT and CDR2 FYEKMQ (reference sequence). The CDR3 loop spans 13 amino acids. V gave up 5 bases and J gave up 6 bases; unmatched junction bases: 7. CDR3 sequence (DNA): TGTGCCAGCAGCCGCGGGGGAGTAGGCGAGCAGTACTTC. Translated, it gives CASSRGGVGEQYF.

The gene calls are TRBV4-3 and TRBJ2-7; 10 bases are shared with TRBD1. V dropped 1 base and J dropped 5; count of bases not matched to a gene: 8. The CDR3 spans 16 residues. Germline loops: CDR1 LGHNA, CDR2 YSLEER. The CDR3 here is CASSQALGTGVDEQYF. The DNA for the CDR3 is TGCGCCAGCAGCCAAGCTCTCGGGACAGGGGTAGACGAGCAGTACTTC.

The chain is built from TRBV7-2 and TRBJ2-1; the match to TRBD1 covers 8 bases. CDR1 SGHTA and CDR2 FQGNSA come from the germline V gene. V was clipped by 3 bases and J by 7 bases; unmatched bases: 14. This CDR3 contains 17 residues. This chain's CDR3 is CASSFPPVRGLLNEQFF. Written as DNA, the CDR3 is TGTGCCAGCAGCTTCCCCCCCGTCAGGGGGCTGTTGAATGAGCAGTTCTTC. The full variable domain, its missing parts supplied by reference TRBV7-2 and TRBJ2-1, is GAGVSQSPSNKVTEKGKDVELRCDPISGHTALYWYRQSLGQGLEFLIYFQGNSAPDKSGLPSDRFSAERTGGSVSTLTIQRTQQEDSAVYLCASSFPPVRGLLNEQFFGPGTRLTVL.